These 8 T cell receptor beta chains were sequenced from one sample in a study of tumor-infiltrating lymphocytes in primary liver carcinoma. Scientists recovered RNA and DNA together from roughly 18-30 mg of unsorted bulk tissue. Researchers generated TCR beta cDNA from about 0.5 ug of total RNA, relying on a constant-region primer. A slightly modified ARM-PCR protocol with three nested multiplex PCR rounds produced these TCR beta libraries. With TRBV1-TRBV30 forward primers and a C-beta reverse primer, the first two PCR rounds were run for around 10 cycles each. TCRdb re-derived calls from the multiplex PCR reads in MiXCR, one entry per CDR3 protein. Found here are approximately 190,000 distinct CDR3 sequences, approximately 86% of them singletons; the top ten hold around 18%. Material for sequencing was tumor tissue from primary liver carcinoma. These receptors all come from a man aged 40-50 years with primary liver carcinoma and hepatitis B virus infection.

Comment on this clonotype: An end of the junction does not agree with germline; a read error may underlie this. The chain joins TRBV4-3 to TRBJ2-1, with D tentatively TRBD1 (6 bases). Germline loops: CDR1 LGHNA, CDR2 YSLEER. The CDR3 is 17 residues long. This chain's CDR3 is CASSQLTGKLFYNDQFF. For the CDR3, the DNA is TGCGCCAGCAGCCAATTGACAGGCAAACTCTTCTACAATGATCAGTTCTTC.

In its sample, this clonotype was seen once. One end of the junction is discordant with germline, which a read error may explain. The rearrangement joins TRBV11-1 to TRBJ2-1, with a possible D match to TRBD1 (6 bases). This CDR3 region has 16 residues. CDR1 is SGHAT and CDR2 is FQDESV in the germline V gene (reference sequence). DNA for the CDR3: TGTGCCAGCACCTTATCCCGAGACAGGAGCTTAAATGAGCAGTTATTC. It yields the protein CASTLSRDRSLNEQLF.

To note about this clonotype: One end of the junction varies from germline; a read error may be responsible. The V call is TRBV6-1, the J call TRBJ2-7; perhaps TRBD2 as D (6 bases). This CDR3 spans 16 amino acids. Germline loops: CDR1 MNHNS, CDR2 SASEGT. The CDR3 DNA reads TGTGCCAGCAGTGAAAGGTTGGAGACGGAGGGGTACGAGCAATACTTC. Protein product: CASSERLETEGYEQYF.

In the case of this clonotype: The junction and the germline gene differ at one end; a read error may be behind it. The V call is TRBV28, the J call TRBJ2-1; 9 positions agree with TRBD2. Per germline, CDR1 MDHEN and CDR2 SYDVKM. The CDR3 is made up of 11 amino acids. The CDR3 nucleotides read TGCCGGGTAGCGGGAGAAACAGAGCATTTCTTC. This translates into CRVAGETEHFF.

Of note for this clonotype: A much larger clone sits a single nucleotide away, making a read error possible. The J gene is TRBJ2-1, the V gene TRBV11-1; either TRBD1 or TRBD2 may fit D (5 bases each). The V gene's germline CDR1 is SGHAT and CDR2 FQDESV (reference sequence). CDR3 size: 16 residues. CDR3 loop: CVSSLATGADYNEQSF. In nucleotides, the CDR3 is TGTGTCAGCAGCTTAGCTACTGGGGCAGACTACAATGAGCAGTCCTTC. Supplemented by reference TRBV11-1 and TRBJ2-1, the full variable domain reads EAEVAQSPRYKITEKSQAVAFWCDPISGHATLYWYRQILGQGPELLVQFQDESVVDDSQLPKDRFSAERLKGVDSTLKIQPAELGDSAMYLCVSSLATGADYNEQSFGPGTRLTVL.

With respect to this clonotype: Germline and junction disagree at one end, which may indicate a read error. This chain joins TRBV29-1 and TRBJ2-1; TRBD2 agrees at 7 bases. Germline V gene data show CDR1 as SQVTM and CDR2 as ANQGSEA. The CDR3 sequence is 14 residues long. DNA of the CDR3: TGCAGTGTCCAAGCGGGAATCTCCTACAATGAGCGGTTCTTC. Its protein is CSVQAGISYNERFF.

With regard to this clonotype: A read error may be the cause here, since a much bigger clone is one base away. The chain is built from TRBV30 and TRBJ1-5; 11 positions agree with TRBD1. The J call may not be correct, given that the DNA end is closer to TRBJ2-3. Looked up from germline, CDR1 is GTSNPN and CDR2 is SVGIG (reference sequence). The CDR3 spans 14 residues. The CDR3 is CACRGQGANQPQYF. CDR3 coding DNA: TGTGCCTGCCGAGGACAGGGGGCCAATCAGCCCCAGTATTTT.

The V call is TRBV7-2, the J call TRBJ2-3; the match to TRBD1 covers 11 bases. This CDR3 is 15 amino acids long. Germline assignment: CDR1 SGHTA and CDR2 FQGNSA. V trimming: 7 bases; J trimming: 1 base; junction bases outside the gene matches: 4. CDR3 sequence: CASTRGQGGTDTQYF. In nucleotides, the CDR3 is TGTGCCAGCACCCGGGGACAGGGGGGCACAGATACGCAGTATTTT.